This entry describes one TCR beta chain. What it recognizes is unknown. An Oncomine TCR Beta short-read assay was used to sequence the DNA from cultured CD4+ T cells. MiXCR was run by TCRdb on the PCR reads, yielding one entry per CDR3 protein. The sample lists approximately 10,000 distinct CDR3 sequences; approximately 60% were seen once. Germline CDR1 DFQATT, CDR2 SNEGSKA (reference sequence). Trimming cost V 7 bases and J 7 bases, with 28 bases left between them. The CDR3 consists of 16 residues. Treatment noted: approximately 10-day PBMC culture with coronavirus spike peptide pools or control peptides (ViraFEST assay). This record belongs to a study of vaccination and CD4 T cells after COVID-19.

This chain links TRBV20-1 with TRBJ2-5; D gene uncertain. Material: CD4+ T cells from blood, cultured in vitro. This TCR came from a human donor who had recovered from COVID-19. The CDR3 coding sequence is TGCAGTGAGCCAAGATTGCACCACCACACTCCAGGGACCCAGTACTTC. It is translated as CSEPRLHHHTPGTQYF.